This T cell receptor beta chain was profiled in a study of response to subunit inactivated influenza vaccine. This clonotype was detected a few times. MiXCR was run by TCRdb on the RT-PCR reads, yielding one entry per CDR3 protein. The table records about 650,000 distinct CDR3 sequences, 15% to 18% of them present only once. The TCR sequence derives from a man aged 50-59 years who received an inactivated influenza vaccine. Here the sequenced sample was PBMCs from blood, taken roughly 12 days after vaccination.

CDR3 region: CASSQVSAGVADTQYF. CDR3 sequence (DNA): TGCGCCAGCAGCCAAGTCTCGGCGGGAGTGGCAGATACGCAGTATTTT. The rearrangement uses TRBV4-1 and TRBJ2-3; 7 positions match TRBD2. Looked up from germline, CDR1 is MGHRA and CDR2 is YSYEKL. CDR3 length equals 16 residues. The junction had 8 bases not matched to a gene; V was cut back by 1 base and J by 4 bases.